This T cell receptor beta chain was retrieved from a study of blood T cell repertoires in COVID-19. Libraries were prepared by immunoSEQ multiplex PCR; TCRdb keeps only in-frame clonotypes and omits some of them. Counted here are over 150,000 clones, about 90% occurring once; the ten biggest clones make up approximately 0.59%. In germline, CDR1 is MRHNA, CDR2 SNTAGT. This CDR3 comprises 15 residues. Losses at the gene ends were 6 bases for V and 9 bases for J; bases not matched to a gene: 7. Sequencing was performed on peripheral blood. This sequence joins TRBV6-4 and TRBJ1-6; 11 bases are shared with TRBD1. The TCR was taken from a middle-aged man with acute or convalescent COVID-19. The CDR3 sequence: CASSPDRGLLSPLHF. Here the CDR3 DNA reads TGTGCCAGCAGCCCGGACAGGGGGCTTCTTTCACCCCTCCACTTT.